This T cell receptor (beta chain) is from a study of early T cells in non-severe SARS-CoV-2 infection. The wider study: It was bulk RNA from unsorted whole blood that was sequenced, and the chains were unpaired.

This CDR3 is built from 13 residues. The V end was cut by 6 bases, the J end by 2 bases, with 9 bases between. Individual cDNA molecules carried attached unique molecular identifiers. TCRdb re-derived calls from the 5' RACE reads in MiXCR, one entry per CDR3 protein. The repertoire consists of about 76,000 distinct CDR3 sequences, with around 16% occurring once and the leading ten covering roughly an eighth. This clonotype was detected a few times. The J gene is TRBJ2-3, the V gene TRBV12-3 or TRBV12-4, with a tentative D call TRBD1 (6 bases). The TCR comes from an adult who was a healthcare worker with PCR-confirmed SARS-CoV-2 infection or an uninfected control (not recorded which). The sample comprised whole blood. The CDR3: CASRDSNTDTQYF. In DNA, the CDR3 is TGTGCCAGCAGGGACAGTAACACAGATACGCAGTATTTT.